This T cell receptor (beta chain) was sequenced for a study of cytotoxic CD8 clonotypes in ibrutinib-treated CLL. Study summary: Patients: roughly 11 relapsed/refractory, some 15 treatment-naive, approximately 18 IGHV unmutated. Study observations and caveats: Under therapy, public clonotypes either contracted or stayed stable, and they were uncommon.

With respect to this clone: The antigen is unknown.

Libraries were prepared by immunoSEQ multiplex PCR; TCRdb keeps only in-frame clonotypes and omits some of them. The sample includes 14,000 or so clones, under 65% seen only once; the top ten take approximately 36%. CDR1 is ENHRY, CDR2 SYGVKD, per germline. The CDR3 totals 17 residues. V trimming: 4 bases; J trimming: 2 bases; junction bases outside the gene matches: 9. The gene calls are TRBV10-3 and TRBJ2-2; 8 nucleotides line up with TRBD2. This TCR was sampled from a human donor with chronic lymphocytic leukemia. The sample was PBMCs, taken at an approximately 23-month disease-progression time point, from a patient treated with ibrutinib. The chain's CDR3 is CAISGGLAGLNTGELFF. Here the CDR3 DNA reads TGTGCCATCAGTGGAGGCTTAGCGGGGTTAAACACCGGGGAGCTGTTTTTT.